Below, 26 T cell receptor beta chains from the same sample are listed, as sequenced in a study of spatial heterogeneity in lung cancer. Time point noted: sample taken at primary tumor resection. Unsorted whole RNA from tumor, nontumor lung or frozen PBMC underwent sequencing. TCRdb independently ran MiXCR on the 5' RACE reads; one entry per CDR3 protein. The sample holds approximately 3,100 distinct CDR3 sequences, 29% seen once. The sample consisted of PBMCs, taken at surgery. The receptors were sampled from a female donor with early-stage non-small cell lung cancer.

In its sample, this clonotype ranks as medium-sized (0.01 to 0.1%). Little can be read into the size of this beta chain, an off-target read in a library designed for alpha chains. V is TRBV29-1 and J is TRBJ2-3; D possibly corresponds to TRBD1 (6 bases). CDR1 SQVTM and CDR2 ANQGSEA come from the germline V gene. V lost 5 bases and J lost 4, with 10 bases in between. The length of the CDR3 is 12 residues. DNA of the CDR3: TGCAGCGTTTCAGGGGTAGCAGATACGCAGTATTTT. It encodes CSVSGVADTQYF.

Points on this clonotype: A library made for alpha chains picked up this beta chain off target, so its size means little. CDR3 nucleotide sequence: TGCAGCGCCACTCAGGGGGCTCATAGCACAGATACGCAGTATTTT. Its protein is CSATQGAHSTDTQYF. The rearrangement joins TRBV29-1 to TRBJ2-3, with 8 bases fitting TRBD1. Losses at the gene ends were 7 bases for V and 0 bases for J; bases not matched to a gene: 9. This CDR3 spans 15 amino acids. Germline V gene data show CDR1 as SQVTM and CDR2 as ANQGSEA.

This clonotype is categorized as medium-sized (0.01 to 0.1%). A library made for alpha chains picked up this beta chain off target, so its size means little. This chain connects TRBV5-1 to TRBJ2-5, with D possibly being TRBD2 (6 bases). V dropped 8 bases and J dropped 2 bases, with 16 bases sitting between them. This CDR3 is 14 amino acids long. Germline CDR1 SGHRS, CDR2 YFSETQ. CDR3 in DNA: TGCGCCAGTCGGCGTGGCGGGACTCAAGAGACCCAGTACTTC. Amino acids: CASRRGGTQETQYF.

This clonotype has a handful of counts. This beta chain came through as a stray read in a library set up for alpha chains, and its size says little. J is TRBJ2-1 and V is TRBV18, with D unclear. V lost 1 base and J 0 bases, leaving 13 bases between the germline ends. Germline-derived CDR1 and CDR2 are KGHSH and LQKENI. CDR3 length equals 17 residues. The CDR3 loop reads CASSPLTTRSSYNEQFF. The CDR3 DNA sequence: TGTGCCAGCTCACCACTTACTACGCGGTCCTCCTACAATGAGCAGTTCTTC.

Remarks on this clonotype: This beta chain was picked up by a library intended for alpha chains and is off target, so its count carries little meaning. This chain joins TRBV18 and TRBJ1-5; weak D call: TRBD1 (6 bases). The V and J ends lost 4 bases and 4 bases respectively, with 14 bases between them. Germline V CDR1 and CDR2: KGHSH, LQKENI. CDR3 length: 15 residues. The CDR3 bases are TGTGCCAGCTCACTTTTTGAACAGGGTAATCAGCCCCAGCATTTT. Translating gives CASSLFEQGNQPQHF.

Details on this clonotype: Little can be read into the size of this beta chain, an off-target read in a library designed for alpha chains. Here the CDR3 reads CASSQDLTSARSGQFF. For the CDR3, the DNA is TGTGCCAGCAGCCAAGATTTGACTAGCGCGCGATCCGGGCAGTTCTTC. V is TRBV14 and J is TRBJ2-1; 8 bases fit TRBD2. This CDR3 has 16 residues. V was clipped by 0 bases and J by 12 bases; unmatched bases: 13. Germline V CDR1 and CDR2: SGHDN, FVKESK.

Regarding this clonotype: Little can be read into the size of this beta chain, an off-target read in a library designed for alpha chains. The chain carries TRBV28 and TRBJ2-1; D ambiguous. Trimming pared 8 bases from V and 6 bases from J, leaving 8 bases between. The germline V gene encodes CDR1 MDHEN and CDR2 SYDVKM. The CDR3 contains 11 residues. DNA of the CDR3: TGTGCCAGCGGCCAGAGCAATGAGCAGTTCTTC. This sequence encodes CASGQSNEQFF.

On this clonotype: In a library made to pick up alpha chains, this beta chain is a stray read with a size that means little. The rearrangement uses TRBV24-1 and TRBJ2-1; 13 bases agree with TRBD2. Germline CDR1 and CDR2: KGHDR and SFDVKD. The trim removed 3 bases at V and 8 bases at J, leaving 15 bases unmatched. The CDR3 runs 19 residues. CDR3 bases: TGTGCCACCAGTGATGCGGACTGGACTAGCGGGAGTTTCGTCGATGAGCAGTTCTTC. It is translated as CATSDADWTSGSFVDEQFF.

This clonotype was found a few times. Since it is a stray read in a library aimed at alpha chains, this beta chain has a size that is not meaningful. This rearrangement joins TRBV5-1 to TRBJ2-2; D is undetermined. The CDR3 totals 16 residues. CDR1 SGHRS and CDR2 YFSETQ come from the germline V gene. The V end lost 1 base, the J end lost 2 bases, and 12 bases lay between the germline ends. CDR3 loop: CASSLILLTNTGELFF. The CDR3 coding sequence is TGCGCCAGCAGCTTGATCTTACTTACTAACACCGGGGAGCTGTTTTTT.

Note on this clonotype: This beta chain appears as a stray read in a library generated for alpha chains; its size is not informative. The chain recombines TRBV7-9 with TRBJ2-3; D call uncertain. The CDR3 is made up of 15 amino acids. Trimming shortened V by 5 bases and J by 6 bases, and 18 bases separated the two germline ends. The germline gives CDR1 SEHNR, CDR2 FQNEAQ (reference sequence). CDR3 protein: CASSPSRASRDTQYF. In DNA form, the CDR3 reads TGTGCCAGCAGCCCTTCCCGGGCCTCCCGTGATACGCAGTATTTT. The whole variable domain, filled in from reference TRBV7-9 and TRBJ2-3, reads DTGVSQNPRHKITKRGQNVTFRCDPISEHNRLYWYRQTLGQGPEFLTYFQNEAQLEKSRLLSDRFSAERPKGSFSTLEIQRTEQGDSAMYLCASSPSRASRDTQYFGPGTRLTVL.

This clonotype occurred a few times. This beta chain turned up in a library designed for alpha chains; as an off-target read, its abundance says little. The V call is TRBV7-3, the J call TRBJ2-1, with 10 positions matching TRBD2. With 2 bases clipped from V and 1 base from J, the junction kept 14 bases outside the gene matches. Germline loops: CDR1 SGHTA, CDR2 FQGTGA. This CDR3 spans 20 amino acids. The CDR3 coding sequence is TGTGCCAGCAGCTTAGGGGTGCGTCTAGCGGGAGTAGGTTCCTACAATGAGCAGTTCTTC. This gives the protein CASSLGVRLAGVGSYNEQFF.

By its share, this clonotype is medium-sized (0.01 to 0.1%). This beta chain came through as a stray read in a library set up for alpha chains, and its size says little. The CDR3 nucleotides are TGTGCCAGCAGAGGACGACAGGCCCTCAACACCGGGGAGCTGTTTTTT. Its protein product is CASRGRQALNTGELFF. The chain carries TRBV6-1 and TRBJ2-2; maybe TRBD1 (6 bases). CDR1 is MNHNS, CDR2 SASEGT, per germline. The CDR3 totals 16 residues. V lost 6 bases and J 2 bases, leaving 16 bases between the germline ends.

About this clonotype itself: In a library made to pick up alpha chains, this beta chain is a stray read with a size that means little. The chain is built from TRBV29-1 and TRBJ2-1, with 13 bases identical to TRBD2. This CDR3 has 16 amino acids. V shed 4 bases, J shed 6 bases, and the junction held 9 bases outside the gene matches. Germline V CDR1 and CDR2: SQVTM, ANQGSEA. The DNA of the CDR3 is TGCAGCGTTGTACCCTTAACTAGCGGGAGGGCCAATGAGCAGTTCTTC. Encoded protein: CSVVPLTSGRANEQFF.

As regards this clonotype: The library was prepared for alpha chains; this beta chain is a stray read, so its frequency means little. The chain couples TRBV7-8 to TRBJ2-7; no reliable D call. The CDR3 is 12 residues long. The germline V and J ends were trimmed by 5 bases and 7 bases, with 12 bases remaining between them. Germline CDR1 SGHVS, CDR2 FQNEAQ. In nucleotides, the CDR3 is TGTGCCAGCAGCACCCGTCTGGGTGAGCAGTACGTC. It is translated as CASSTRLGEQYV.

Comment on this clonotype: Since it is a stray read in a library aimed at alpha chains, this beta chain has a size that is not meaningful. The rearrangement joins TRBV29-1 to TRBJ2-5; the D gene is possibly TRBD1 (6 bases). The V and J ends lost 6 bases and 4 bases respectively, with 12 bases between them. The CDR3 consists of 12 residues. Germline V gene data show CDR1 as SQVTM and CDR2 as ANQGSEA. The CDR3 nucleotides are TGCAGCGTAAACAGGGAAGGAGAGACCCAGTACTTC. Protein product: CSVNREGETQYF. The entire variable domain, with the rest obtained from reference TRBV29-1 and TRBJ2-5, is as follows: SAVISQKPSRDICQRGTSLTIQCQVDSQVTMMFWYRQQPGQSLTLIATANQGSEATYESGFVIDKFPISRPNLTFSTLTVSNMSPEDSSIYLCSVNREGETQYFGPGTRLLVL.

On this clonotype: Being off target in a library aimed at alpha chains, this beta chain has a size of little meaning. V usage is TRBV9 and J usage is TRBJ2-2; weak D call: TRBD1 (6 bases). Germline CDR1 and CDR2: SGDLS and YYNGEE. The CDR3 consists of 14 residues. V was cut by 6 bases and J by 6 bases, with 15 bases left in between. The CDR3 spells CASNPQGHSGELFF. In DNA, the CDR3 is TGTGCCAGCAACCCCCAGGGACACTCCGGGGAGCTGTTTTTT.

This clonotype appeared a few times. Within a library made for alpha chains, this beta chain is off target, and its count is uninformative. The chain combines TRBV28 with TRBJ2-7, with TRBD1 matching 7 bases. CDR3 length: 15 residues. The germline CDR1 and CDR2 sequences are MDHEN and SYDVKM. V lost 4 bases to trimming and J lost 2 bases; unmatched junction nucleotides: 8. Written as DNA, the CDR3 is TGTGCCAGCAGTTCGGTCCCGACAGGGCCCTACGAGCAGTACTTC. This codes for CASSSVPTGPYEQYF. Together with reference TRBV28 and TRBJ2-7, the CDR3 gives the full variable domain: DVKVTQSSRYLVKRTGEKVFLECVQDMDHENMFWYRQDPGLGLRLIYFSYDVKMKEKGDIPEGYSVSREKKERFSLILESASTNQTSMYLCASSSVPTGPYEQYFGPGTRLTVT.

This clonotype is judged medium-sized. With the library built for alpha chains, this beta chain is off target and its frequency is not meaningful. V and J are TRBV30 and TRBJ2-2; D call uncertain. The CDR3 has 12 amino acids. Per germline, CDR1 GTSNPN and CDR2 SVGIG (reference sequence). Trimming removed 2 bases from V and 4 bases from J, with 5 bases in between. CDR3 in DNA: TGTGCCTGGAGTTCTACCACCGGGGAGCTGTTTTTT. It yields the protein CAWSSTTGELFF.

About this clonotype itself: With the library built for alpha chains, this beta chain is off target and its frequency is not meaningful. The chain combines TRBV14 with TRBJ2-3; 9 positions agree with TRBD1. The CDR3 runs to 15 residues. Germline lookup yields CDR1 SGHDN and CDR2 FVKESK. V lost 2 bases, J lost 3 bases, and 3 bases stayed unmatched. The CDR3 loop reads CASSQTGGLTDTQYF. CDR3 DNA sequence: TGTGCCAGCAGCCAAACAGGGGGCCTGACAGATACGCAGTATTTT.

Note on this clonotype: This beta chain turned up in a library designed for alpha chains; as an off-target read, its abundance says little. The chain is built from TRBV12-3 or TRBV12-4 and TRBJ2-1; 10 bases align to TRBD2. This CDR3 is 16 amino acids long. J gave up 5 bases and V 3 bases, and 7 bases lay outside the gene matches. As DNA, the CDR3 is TGTGCCAGCAGTTTGTGGCTAGCGGGAGCACACAATGAGCAGTTCTTC. Residues: CASSLWLAGAHNEQFF.

This clonotype is medium-sized. This beta chain is a stray read from a library made for alpha chains; its abundance is not meaningful. CDR3 loop: CASRGGQQETQYF. As DNA, the CDR3 is TGTGCCAGTCGGGGAGGACAGCAAGAGACCCAGTACTTC. The rearrangement uses TRBV7-9 and TRBJ2-5; tentatively, D is TRBD1 or TRBD2 (6 bases each). CDR1 is SEHNR, CDR2 FQNEAQ, per germline (reference sequence). The CDR3 consists of 13 residues. Trimming shortened V by 9 bases and J by 2 bases, and 13 bases separated the two germline ends.

On this clonotype: In a library made to pick up alpha chains, this beta chain is a stray read with a size that means little. The genes are TRBV10-3 and TRBJ1-5; unclear D gene. The CDR3 is 13 amino acids. CDR1 ENHRY and CDR2 SYGVKD come from the germline V gene. V was trimmed by 6 bases and J by 4 bases, leaving 10 bases between them. The CDR3 sequence is CAIRADVNQPQHF. The CDR3 coding sequence is TGTGCCATCAGAGCGGACGTGAATCAGCCCCAGCATTTT.

Points on this clonotype: This beta chain is a stray read from a library made for alpha chains; its abundance is not meaningful. CDR3 amino acids: CASSFPLAGGEDEQFF. CDR3 nucleotide sequence: TGTGCCAGCAGTTTCCCCCTAGCGGGAGGGGAGGATGAGCAGTTCTTC. V usage is TRBV12-3 or TRBV12-4 and J usage is TRBJ2-1; 12 bases are a match to TRBD2. This CDR3 contains 16 residues. The V and J ends lost 3 bases and 8 bases, in that order; junction bases with no gene match: 8.

About this clonotype: This beta chain turned up in a library designed for alpha chains; as an off-target read, its abundance says little. This rearrangement joins TRBV2 to TRBJ1-5; the match to TRBD1 covers 7 bases. Trimming removed 5 bases from V and 6 bases from J; junction bases left unmatched: 7. Germline loops: CDR1 SNHLY, CDR2 FYNNEI. The CDR3 extends over 14 amino acids. Here the CDR3 reads CASSSSGGSQPQHF. CDR3 coding DNA: TGTGCCAGCAGTTCCTCAGGGGGAAGTCAGCCCCAGCATTTT.

Regarding this clonotype: This beta chain is a stray read from a library made for alpha chains; its abundance is not meaningful. This rearrangement joins TRBV30 to TRBJ1-1; the match to TRBD1 covers 8 bases. J gave up 8 bases and V 2 bases, and 7 bases lay outside the gene matches. The CDR3 is 13 amino acids. Germline values: CDR1 GTSNPN, CDR2 SVGIG (reference sequence). CDR3: CAWSITGGQEAFF. Here the CDR3 DNA reads TGTGCCTGGAGTATAACAGGGGGTCAGGAAGCTTTCTTT.

A few counts support this clonotype. This beta chain appears as a stray read in a library generated for alpha chains; its size is not informative. This rearrangement joins TRBV5-1 to TRBJ2-1; D is perhaps TRBD2 (6 bases). The CDR3 is 18 amino acids. Germline lookup yields CDR1 SGHRS and CDR2 YFSETQ. The ends were cut back, 4 bases at V and 0 bases at J, with 20 bases in the middle. The CDR3 DNA reads as TGCGCCAGCAGCCCGACCGTAGCGGTCCGCGACTCCTACAATGAGCAGTTCTTC. Its protein is CASSPTVAVRDSYNEQFF.